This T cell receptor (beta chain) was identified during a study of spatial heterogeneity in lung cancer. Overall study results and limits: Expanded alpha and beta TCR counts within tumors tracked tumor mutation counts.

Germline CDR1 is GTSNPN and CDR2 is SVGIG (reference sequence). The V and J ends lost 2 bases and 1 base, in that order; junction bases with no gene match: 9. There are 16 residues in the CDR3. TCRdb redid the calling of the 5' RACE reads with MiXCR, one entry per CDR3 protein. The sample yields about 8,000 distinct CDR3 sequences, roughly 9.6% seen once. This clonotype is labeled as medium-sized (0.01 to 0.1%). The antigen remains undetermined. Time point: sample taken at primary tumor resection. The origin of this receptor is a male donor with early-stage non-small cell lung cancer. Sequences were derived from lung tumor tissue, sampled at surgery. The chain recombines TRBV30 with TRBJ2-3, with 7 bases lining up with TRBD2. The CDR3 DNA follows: TGTGCCTGGAGTAATGGGGACTACGCAGGCACAGATACGCAGTATTTT. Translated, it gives CAWSNGDYAGTDTQYF.